This entry features one T cell receptor beta chain sequence. This clonotype turned up a few times. The clone's antigen remains unknown. The sample holds no much larger clone one base away, and base qualities are not on file. Per the publication, the time point label means: pre-sensitization, week 0. What the treatment or condition label conveys for this sample: therapeutic diphenylcyclopropenone sensitization with weekly scalp DPC. Blood at each patch-test visit was drawn before the patch test was applied. Eligible patients were aged 18 to 70, diagnosed with alopecia, deemed suitable for DPC therapy, and excluded if pregnant. Total RNA was extracted from unfractionated whole blood that had been collected in Tempus Blood RNA tubes. CDR1 and CDR2 are read off the germline V gene as LGHNT and FRNRAP. Trimming at the junction amounts to 6 bases on V and 8 bases on J, and the germline ends lie 20 bases apart. Spanning cysteine to phenylalanine, the CDR3 consists of 15 amino acids. The kept DNA is CDR3 alone, 45 bases in frame from the first base.

The entry originates in a study of human T cells and chemical hapten exposure (dated by TCRdb to about 2021). In terms of the full investigation: For sensitization, 2% DPC in acetone was applied to an approximately 2 cm by approximately 2 cm area of upper inner arm skin. Patients additionally received weekly therapeutic DPC doses to the scalp throughout the approximately 22-week study period. Patch tests used Finn chambers with 0.01% DPC on the upper back, scored after 6 days by International Contact Dermatitis Research Group standards. The mostly female patient cohort included alopecia areata with under or over 50% scalp involvement, alopecia totalis and alopecia universalis. Libraries were pooled for sequencing, and variation in per-sample TCR yields was attributed mainly to small differences in library volumes within the pool. Peripheral blood TCR repertoire changes were tracked in vivo in alopecia patients during primary and secondary sensitization to the hapten diphenylcyclopropenone (DPC). Blood samples were taken from patients before sensitization (week 0) and at 2, 6 and about 24 weeks after DPC sensitization. Blood for TCR sequencing was provided by twenty-nine alopecia patients at one to four time points (pre-sensitization, 2, 6 and 24 weeks).

The method was RACE. TCRdb shows the sequencer as NextSeq 500. During library preparation, unique molecular identifiers were attached to individual cDNA molecules so that TCRs could be counted quantitatively and reproducibly. From each blood RNA sample, both TCR alpha and TCR beta chains were sequenced. Per the source publication's procedure: A median of around 100,000 TCRs per sample was observed, with a range of about 23,224 to 700,000. V, J and CDR3 annotation of the TCR reads was carried out using the Decombinator software suite. To make PS versus PT1 abundance plots, every sample was subsampled to the same number of TCRs (28,000). Expanded TCRs were defined as absent before sensitization and observed at least eight times at the 2-week time point. TCRdb's own reprocessing of the public reads used fastp at Q25 and MiXCR and kept productive beta chains. CDR3 protein duplicates are merged, each entry listing the most common genes and DNA. What appears here as the V and J calls and clone size reflects TCRdb's work, not the paper's. The sample data list about 120,000 distinct CDR3 sequences, and around an eighth of these were observed just once. Roughly 3.1% of the sample is taken by the ten largest.

What the research found in general, with its limitations: No change with DPC sensitization was found in the number of TCRs above 1 in 1000 frequency, and no evidence of global repertoire structure alterations was found. Expanded TCRs formed significantly more large CDR3 similarity clusters than pre-sensitization or healthy control sets, consistent with antigen-driven responses. Alopecia, a presumed autoimmune disease, was present in all patients, so the immune response of the patients might differ from that of healthy individuals. The number of PT1 expanded TCRs positively correlated with patch test score, significant at thresholds 8, 16 and 32 but not 4. After repeated subsampling, changes were observed in the strength of the expansion versus patch-test correlation and in the threshold at which the correlation became significant.

The source material was whole blood, sampled in connection with sensitization to the hapten diphenylcyclopropenone (DPC). Here the chain combines TRBV12-5 and TRBJ2-1; the D segment is perhaps TRBD1 or TRBD2, each sharing 6 matched bases. The TCR sequence derives from a woman under 30 with alopecia areata. Some clones in this sample may be carry-over from other donors' samples. The bases read TGTGCTAGTGGAAGAGGAGGGGGGCTTTTACATGAGCAGTTCTTC. It translates as CASGRGGGLLHEQFF.